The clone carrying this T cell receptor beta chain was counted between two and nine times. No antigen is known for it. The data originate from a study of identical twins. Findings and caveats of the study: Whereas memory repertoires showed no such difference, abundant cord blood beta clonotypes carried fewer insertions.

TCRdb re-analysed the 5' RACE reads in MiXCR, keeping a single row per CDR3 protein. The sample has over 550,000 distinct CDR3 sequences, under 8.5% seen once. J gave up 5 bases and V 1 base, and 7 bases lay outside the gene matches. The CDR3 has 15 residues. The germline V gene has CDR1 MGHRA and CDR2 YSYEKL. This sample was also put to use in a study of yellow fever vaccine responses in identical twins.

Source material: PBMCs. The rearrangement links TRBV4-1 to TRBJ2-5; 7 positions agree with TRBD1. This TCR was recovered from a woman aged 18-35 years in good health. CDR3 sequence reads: CASSQATGLVETQYF. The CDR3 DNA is TGCGCCAGCAGCCAAGCGACAGGGTTGGTGGAGACCCAGTACTTC.